This T cell receptor beta chain stems from a study of radiotherapy plus CTLA-4 blockade in lung cancer. Study-level information: Of all patients, approximately 20% responded objectively and approximately 31% showed disease control.

Germline V gene lookup returns CDR1 MNHNY and CDR2 SVGAGI (reference sequence). The CDR3 runs to 15 residues. Trimming shortened V by 5 bases and J by 0 bases, and 11 bases separated the two germline ends. The assay was immunoSEQ multiplex PCR, and TCRdb's table has in-frame clones only and misses some. The sample consists of some 40,000 clones, 79% of them appearing once. In regard to this clone: The antigen is not known.

Whole-study results and caveats: Expansion in blood of tumor-derived TCR clones was seen after radiotherapy plus ipilimumab. Response, reportedly, was best predicted by interferon-beta along with early blood T cell clone dynamics.

V is TRBV6-6 and J is TRBJ1-5; no clear D. This TCR was sampled from a human donor with non-small cell lung cancer that progressed on radiotherapy plus ipilimumab. The specimen comprised peripheral blood, sampled from a patient treated with radiotherapy plus ipilimumab. The CDR3, as DNA: TGTGCCAGCAGTCACCGACAACTTAGCAATCAGCCCCAGCATTTT. It translates to CASSHRQLSNQPQHF.